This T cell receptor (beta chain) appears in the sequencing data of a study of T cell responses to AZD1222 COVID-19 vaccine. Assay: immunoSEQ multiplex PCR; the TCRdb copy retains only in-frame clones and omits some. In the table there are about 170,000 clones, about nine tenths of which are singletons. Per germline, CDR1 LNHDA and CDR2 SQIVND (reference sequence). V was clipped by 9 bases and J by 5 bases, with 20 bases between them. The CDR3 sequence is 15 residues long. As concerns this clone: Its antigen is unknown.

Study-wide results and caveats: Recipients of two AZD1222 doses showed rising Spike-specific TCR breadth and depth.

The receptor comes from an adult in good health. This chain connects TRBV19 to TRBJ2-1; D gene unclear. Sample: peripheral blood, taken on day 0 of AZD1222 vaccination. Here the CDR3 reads CASSSTSPRDNEQFF. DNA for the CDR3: TGTGCCAGCAGCTCAACCAGCCCTAGGGACAATGAGCAGTTCTTC.